This T cell receptor (beta chain) was identified in a study of blood T cell repertoires in COVID-19. Study information: Samples taken during acute and convalescent COVID-19 were collected in the United States, Italy and Spain.

How the authors handled the data: For nucleated cells, counts were estimated from reference gene primer amplification. Sequenced by immunoSEQ multiplex PCR; TCRdb stores in-frame clones only, minus some. That table gives V, J and clone size, and the DNA gave D and trimming. The sample yields fewer than 250,000 clones, 88% seen once. This clone was recorded once. Trimming pared 0 bases from V and 7 bases from J, leaving 10 bases between. Germline V gene sequence: CDR1 SGHNT, CDR2 YYREEE (reference sequence). The CDR3 is made up of 13 amino acids. The TCR comes from a human donor in a cohort sampled during active COVID-19. The material sequenced was peripheral blood. The V and J genes are TRBV5-4 and TRBJ1-2, with D maybe TRBD1 (6 bases). DNA for the CDR3: TGTGCCAGCAGCTTGGACCAGGGGTTTGGCTACACCTTC. Protein sequence: CASSLDQGFGYTF. Looking up the rest from reference TRBV5-4 and TRBJ1-2 gives the full variable domain: ETGVTQSPTHLIKTRGQQVTLRCSSQSGHNTVSWYQQALGQGPQFIFQYYREEENGRGNFPPRFSGLQFPNYSSELNVNALELDDSALYLCASSLDQGFGYTFGSGTRLTVV.